The T cell receptor (beta chain) described here comes from a study of T cell responses to AZD1222 COVID-19 vaccine (dated by TCRdb to the early 2020s). Regarding the study in general: AZD1222 recipients with second doses at about 4 weeks or about 12 weeks were pooled, because spike-specific TCR depth and breadth did not differ between schedules. A total of approximately 230 trial participants underwent TCR sequencing, of whom roughly 210 received two doses of AZD1222 and roughly 25 received two doses of the MenACWY control vaccine. Enrollment into the trials was organized by age into subgroups of 18-55, 56-69 and 70-plus years, and those subgroups contained roughly 140, 27 and 60 TCR-sequenced participants, respectively. Overall results and qualifications from the work: Because no day 14 peak-response samples were available, repertoires were characterized only after the peak T cell response. In the small 56-69-year group, the increase in depth fell short of significance, most likely because of low power. Epitopes outside the regions mutated in the B.1.351 and B.1.1.7 variants were reportedly recognized by nearly half of the unique spike-specific TCRs. Conclusions about previously exposed vaccinees were limited because only a handful of AZD1222 recipients were SARS-CoV-2 seropositive at baseline. Vaccine-associated CD4 TCRs spanned the whole spike protein, with dominant responses in regions 160-218 and 743-854. Most participants were white British and females outnumbered males, and the authors suggested that clonal diversity may have been underestimated. A significant rise in spike-specific TCR breadth and depth was observed after two AZD1222 doses relative to day 0 and relative to MenACWY recipients.

With regard to this clone: The antigen this receptor binds is unknown. Base-call qualities are not available, and no considerably larger clone is one nucleotide away.

The CDR3 regions of human TCRbeta chains were subjected to immunosequencing. The paper's data handling went like this. TCRs in the repertoires were compared against a reference library of SARS-CoV-2-specific TCRs that had been generated with the MIRA antigen-specificity platform. Breadth meant the fraction of unique TCRs that were SARS-CoV-2-associated, whereas depth meant the fraction of total T cells that were SARS-CoV-2-associated. Using the MIRA data, every spike-specific TCR was mapped to the spike region that the TCR reacted to and assigned to either a CD4 or a CD8 class. Log10-transformed breadth and depth values were compared by one-way ANOVA with Sidak's multiple comparisons tests. TCRdb limited this immuneACCESS table to in-frame rearrangements with V and J called. A share of clones is missing; checked studies link under half to unresolved V genes, and the rest is unexplained. The DNA was the basis for D and trimming; V, J and clone size are from that table. This sample is represented by 90,000 to 95,000 clones; 86% of them were singletons. Roughly a tenth of the sample belongs to the ten largest clones.

Read against the paper, the sample's time point label means: baseline before first vaccination. The vaccinee samples were drawn from two UK trials, COV001 and COV002, one of which was a single-blind randomized controlled phase 2/3 trial testing AZD1222 (ChAdOx1 nCoV-19) in healthy adults. For TCRbeta chain sequencing, PBMC samples from trial participants were taken at day 0 and at day 28 after the second dose. This receptor was taken from an adult in good health. The sequences come from peripheral blood, collected on day 0 of AZD1222 vaccination.

The CDR3 reads CASSLTSSRETQYF. The DNA reads TGTGCCAGCAGCCTGACTAGCAGTCGAGAGACCCAGTACTTC. Recombination joined TRBV13 with TRBJ2-5, and 7 junction bases match TRBD2. CDR1 PRHDT and CDR2 FYEKMQ are derived from the germline V gene (reference sequence). Trimming takes 5 bases off V and 4 bases off J; junction bases not matched to a gene: 7. From cysteine to phenylalanine, the CDR3 is 14 amino acids long. Kept here is only the CDR3 DNA, which spans 42 bases and is read in frame from base 1.